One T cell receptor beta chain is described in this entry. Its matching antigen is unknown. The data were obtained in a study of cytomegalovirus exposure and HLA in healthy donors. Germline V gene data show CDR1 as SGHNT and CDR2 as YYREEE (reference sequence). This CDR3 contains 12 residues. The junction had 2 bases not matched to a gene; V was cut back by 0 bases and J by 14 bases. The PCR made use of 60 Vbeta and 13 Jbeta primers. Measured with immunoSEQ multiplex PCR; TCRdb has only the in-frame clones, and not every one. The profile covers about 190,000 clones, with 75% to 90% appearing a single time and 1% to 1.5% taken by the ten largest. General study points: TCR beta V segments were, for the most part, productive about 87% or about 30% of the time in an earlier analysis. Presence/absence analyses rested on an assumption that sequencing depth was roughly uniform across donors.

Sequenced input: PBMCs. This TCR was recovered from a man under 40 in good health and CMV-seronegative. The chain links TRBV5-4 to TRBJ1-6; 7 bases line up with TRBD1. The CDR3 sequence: CASSLAGGTLHF. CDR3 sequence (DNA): TGTGCCAGCAGCTTGGCAGGGGGAACCCTCCACTTT.